This T cell receptor beta chain is from a study of regulatory T cells in long-lasting Graves disease. In building TCR beta libraries, iRepertoire HTBI primers were used together with Arm-PCR of CDR3 regions. Via MiXCR, TCRdb re-called the multiplex PCR reads, giving one row per CDR3 protein. The table has approximately 350,000 distinct CDR3 sequences, roughly 10% seen once; the top ten hold about 20%. Germline lookup yields CDR1 MDHEN and CDR2 SYDVKM. The V and J ends lost 1 base and 11 bases, in that order; junction bases with no gene match: 11. CDR3 length: 15 amino acids. Time point indicated: newly diagnosed GD, antithyroid drugs for less than 3 months. Scientists built the TCR library using RNA that was extracted from PBMCs. This clonotype was seen many times. This same sample was also taken into another study, of T cells in Graves' hyperthyroidism and ophthalmopathy.

The sample here was peripheral blood mononuclear cells (PBMCs), taken at new diagnosis, from a patient treated with antithyroid drugs. This chain links TRBV28 with TRBJ1-2; 9 bases fit TRBD1. This sequence was found in a woman aged 18-29 years with Graves disease. CDR3 in amino acids: CASSLYDRGSFGYTF. The CDR3 DNA reads TGTGCCAGCAGTTTATACGACAGGGGGAGTTTTGGGTACACCTTC.